This TCR beta chain was found in a study of T cells after yellow fever vaccination. Trimming took off 1 base at V and 0 bases at J, with 4 bases between the two ends. Germline V CDR1 and CDR2: DFQATT, SNEGSKA (reference sequence). This CDR3 has 13 amino acids. MiXCR was run by TCRdb on the 5' RACE reads, yielding one entry per CDR3 protein. The sample shows 230,000 or so distinct CDR3 sequences, over 3% of them seen only once. This clonotype was observed at least ten times. The TCR comes from a man between 18 and 29 years old who received the YFV17D yellow fever vaccine. This specimen was PBMCs, taken 15 days after the yellow fever booster vaccination. The chain uses TRBV20-1 and TRBJ1-5; D unresolved. CDR3 DNA sequence: TGCAGTGCTAGAGGCGATAGCAATCAGCCCCAGCATTTT. This encodes CSARGDSNQPQHF.